Presented here are 4 T cell receptor beta chains from one specimen sequenced in a study of human T cells and chemical hapten exposure. Sequencing started from total RNA isolated from unfractionated whole blood. MiXCR, run by TCRdb on the 5' RACE reads, gives a single entry per CDR3 protein. Altogether about 80,000 distinct CDR3 sequences are present, roughly 7.7% being singletons, with the ten largest covering 2% to 2.5%. All receptors come from a male donor in good health.

This clonotype came up a few times. The J gene is TRBJ2-1, the V gene TRBV24-1; 8 nucleotides match TRBD1. Germline trimming cut 3 bases from V and 1 base from J; bases unmatched to any gene: 7. The germline V gene has CDR1 KGHDR and CDR2 SFDVKD. CDR3 length equals 17 residues. DNA of the CDR3: TGTGCCACCAGTGATAATACCAGGGGGCAATCCTACAATGAGCAGTTCTTC. Translation: CATSDNTRGQSYNEQFF.

This clonotype was seen many times. The chain uses TRBV29-1 and TRBJ2-3, with TRBD2 identical over 9 bases. Germline lookup yields CDR1 SQVTM and CDR2 ANQGSEA. With V trimmed by 5 bases and J by 2 bases, 5 bases remained unmatched. This CDR3 is built from 14 residues. In DNA form, the CDR3 reads TGCAGCGTTATCCTAGCGGGACCCACAGATACGCAGTATTTT. Translated: CSVILAGPTDTQYF.

This clonotype appeared a few times. The chain employs TRBV5-1 and TRBJ1-2; D is unclear. V was cut by 4 bases and J by 0 bases, with 10 bases left in between. Germline values: CDR1 SGHRS, CDR2 YFSETQ. The length of the CDR3 is 14 residues. The CDR3 DNA sequence: TGCGCCAGCAGCCCTTCCGGCCCTAACTATGGCTACACCTTC. It codes for CASSPSGPNYGYTF.

This clonotype has just a few counts. V is TRBV19 and J is TRBJ2-4; 14 bases align to TRBD2. CDR3 length: 20 amino acids. With V trimmed by 5 bases and J by 2 bases, 14 bases remained unmatched. Germline assignment: CDR1 LNHDA and CDR2 SQIVND (reference sequence). This CDR3 reads CASSLTSGRAVEFSKNIQYF. The CDR3 DNA reads TGTGCCAGTAGTCTGACTAGCGGGAGGGCCGTTGAGTTTTCCAAAAACATTCAGTACTTC.